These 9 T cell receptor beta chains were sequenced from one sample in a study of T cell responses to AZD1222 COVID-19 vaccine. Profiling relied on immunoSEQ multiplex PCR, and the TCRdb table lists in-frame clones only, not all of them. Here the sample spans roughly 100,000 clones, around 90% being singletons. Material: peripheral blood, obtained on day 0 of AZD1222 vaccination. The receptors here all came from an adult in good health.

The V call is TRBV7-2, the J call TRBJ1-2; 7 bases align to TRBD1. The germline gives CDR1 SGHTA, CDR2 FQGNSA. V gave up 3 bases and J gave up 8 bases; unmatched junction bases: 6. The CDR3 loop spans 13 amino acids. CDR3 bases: TGTGCCAGCAGCTTTCAACAGGGGAACGGCTACACCTTC. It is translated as CASSFQQGNGYTF.

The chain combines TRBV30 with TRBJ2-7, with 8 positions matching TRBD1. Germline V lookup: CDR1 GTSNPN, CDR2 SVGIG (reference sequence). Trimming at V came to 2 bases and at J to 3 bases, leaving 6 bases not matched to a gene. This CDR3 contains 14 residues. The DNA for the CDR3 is TGTGCCTGGAGTATTGGGACAGGCGACTACGAGCAGTACTTC. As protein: CAWSIGTGDYEQYF.

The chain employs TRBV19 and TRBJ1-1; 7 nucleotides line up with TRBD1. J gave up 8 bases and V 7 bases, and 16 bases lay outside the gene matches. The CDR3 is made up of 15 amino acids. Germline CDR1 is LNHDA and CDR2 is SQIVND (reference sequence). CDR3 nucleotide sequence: TGTGCCAGTACCTCTTCAGGGGCCACAGGGGCCGAAGCTTTCTTT. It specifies CASTSSGATGAEAFF.

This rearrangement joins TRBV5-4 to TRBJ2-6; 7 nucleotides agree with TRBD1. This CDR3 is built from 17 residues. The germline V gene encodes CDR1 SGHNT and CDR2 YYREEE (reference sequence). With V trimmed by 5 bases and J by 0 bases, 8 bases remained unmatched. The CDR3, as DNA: TGTGCCAGCAGGACAGGGAGTACCGGCTCTGGGGCCAACGTCCTGACTTTC. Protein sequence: CASRTGSTGSGANVLTF.

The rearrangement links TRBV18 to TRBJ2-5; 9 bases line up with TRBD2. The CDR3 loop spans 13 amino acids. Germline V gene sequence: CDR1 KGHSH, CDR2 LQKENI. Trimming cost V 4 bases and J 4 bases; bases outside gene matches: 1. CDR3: CASSQTSGETQYF. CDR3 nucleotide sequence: TGTGCCAGCTCACAGACTAGCGGAGAGACCCAGTACTTC.

The CDR3 sequence: CASSSQGDGNSPLHF. The CDR3 DNA is TGTGCCAGCAGCAGCCAGGGGGATGGTAATTCACCCCTCCACTTT. This sequence joins TRBV13 and TRBJ1-6; 7 nucleotides line up with TRBD1. CDR3 length: 15 residues. Trimming took 5 bases from V and 6 from J; bases not matched to a gene: 7. Germline V gene lookup returns CDR1 PRHDT and CDR2 FYEKMQ (reference sequence).

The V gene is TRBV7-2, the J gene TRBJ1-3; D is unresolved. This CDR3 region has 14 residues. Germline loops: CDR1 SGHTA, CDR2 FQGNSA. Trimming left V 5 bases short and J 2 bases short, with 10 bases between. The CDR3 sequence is CASSLTQAGNTIYF. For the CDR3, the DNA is TGTGCCAGCAGCCTAACCCAGGCTGGAAACACCATATATTTT.

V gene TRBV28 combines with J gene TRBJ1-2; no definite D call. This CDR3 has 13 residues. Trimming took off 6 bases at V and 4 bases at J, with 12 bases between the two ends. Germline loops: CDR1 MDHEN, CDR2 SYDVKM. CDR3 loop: CASRPSASYGYTF. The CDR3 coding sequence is TGTGCCAGCAGACCCTCCGCTAGCTATGGCTACACCTTC.

This CDR3 reads CASSQKVPTTTGANVLTF. DNA for the CDR3: TGCGCCAGCAGCCAAAAAGTTCCCACTACTACTGGGGCCAACGTCCTGACTTTC. The chain recombines TRBV4-1 with TRBJ2-6; D not certain. Germline V lookup: CDR1 MGHRA, CDR2 YSYEKL. The CDR3 extends over 18 amino acids. Trimming removed 2 bases at V and 2 bases at J, with 16 bases between.